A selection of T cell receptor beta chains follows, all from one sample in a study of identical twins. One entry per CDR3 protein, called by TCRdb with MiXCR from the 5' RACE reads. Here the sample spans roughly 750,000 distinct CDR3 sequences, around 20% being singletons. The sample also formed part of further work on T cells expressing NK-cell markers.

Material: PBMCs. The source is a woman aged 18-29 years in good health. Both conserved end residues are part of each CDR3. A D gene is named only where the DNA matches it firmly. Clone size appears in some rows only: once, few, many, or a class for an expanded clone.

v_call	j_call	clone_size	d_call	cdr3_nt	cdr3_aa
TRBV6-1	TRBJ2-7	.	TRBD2	TGTGCCAGCAGCTCGCCGCCTGTCTCCGGGAGGTACGAGCAGTACTTC	CASSSPPVSGRYEQYF
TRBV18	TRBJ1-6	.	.	TGTGCCAGCTCACCCTCTCGGACGGAGAATTCACCCCTCCACTTT	CASSPSRTENSPLHF
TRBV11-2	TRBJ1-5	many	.	TGTGCCAGCAGCTTAGGTTTAAATCAGCCCCAGCATTTT	CASSLGLNQPQHF
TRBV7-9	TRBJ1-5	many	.	TGTGCCAGCAGCGAGGCGGATCAGCCCCAGCATTTT	CASSEADQPQHF
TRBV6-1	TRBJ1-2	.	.	TGTGCCAGCAGACGCGCCCTAACGGGGGCAAACTATGGCTACACCTTC	CASRRALTGANYGYTF
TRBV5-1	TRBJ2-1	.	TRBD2	TGCGCCAGCAGCTTAGCAGCGGGAGAGGTTCGTGAGCAGTTCTTC	CASSLAAGEVREQFF
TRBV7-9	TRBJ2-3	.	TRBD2	TGTGCCAGCAACCCATTCCTAGCGGGGGGCACAGATACGCAGTATTTT	CASNPFLAGGTDTQYF
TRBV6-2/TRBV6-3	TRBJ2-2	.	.	TGTGCCAGCAGTCCCTCTCTAAGGGGAGCCGGGGAGCTGTTTTTT	CASSPSLRGAGELFF
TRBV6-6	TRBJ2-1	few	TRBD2	TGTGCCGCTTACGGGGGGGCCAATGAGCAGTTCTTC	CAAYGGANEQFF
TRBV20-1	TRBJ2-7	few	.	TGCAGTGCCTACCGTACCTACGAGCAGTACTTC	CSAYRTYEQYF
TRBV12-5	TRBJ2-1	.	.	TGTGCTAGTGCCTCTCGAGTTTTAGCGGATGAGCAGTTCTTC	CASASRVLADEQFF
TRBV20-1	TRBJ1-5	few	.	TGCAGTGCTAGTAAGAGCAATCAGCCCCAGCATTTT	CSASKSNQPQHF
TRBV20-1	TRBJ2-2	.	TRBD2	TGCAGTGCTCAAAGCGGGGCCCAGCCCGGGGAGCTGTTTTTT	CSAQSGAQPGELFF
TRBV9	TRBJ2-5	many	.	TGTGCCAGCAGCGTAGTGGACTCCCAAGAGACCCAGTACTTC	CASSVVDSQETQYF
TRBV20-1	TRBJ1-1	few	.	TGCAGTGCACCCAGGGAGGGGAACACTGAAGCTTTCTTT	CSAPREGNTEAFF
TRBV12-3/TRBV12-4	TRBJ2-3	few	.	TGTGCCAGCAGGAGGCGGGTAACATCGGGAGATACGCAGTATTTT	CASRRRVTSGDTQYF
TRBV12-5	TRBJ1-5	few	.	TGTGCTAGTGGTTTGGGGCCGGGAAGGACATGGCAGCCCCAGCATTTT	CASGLGPGRTWQPQHF
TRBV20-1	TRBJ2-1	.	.	TGCAGTGCTACCACTACCGACAATGAGCAGTTCTTC	CSATTTDNEQFF
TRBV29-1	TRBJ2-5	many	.	TGCAGCGCCCGGCCGGGGAGACAAGAGACCCAGTACTTC	CSARPGRQETQYF
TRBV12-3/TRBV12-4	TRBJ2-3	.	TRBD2	TGTGCCAGCAGTTTACTCGGGCGGGGGGGGGATCGGCAGTATTTT	CASSLLGRGGDRQYF
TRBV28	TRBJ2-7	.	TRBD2	TGTGCCAGGGGGACTAGCGGGATGAACGAGCAGTACTTC	CARGTSGMNEQYF
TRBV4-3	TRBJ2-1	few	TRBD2	TGCGCCAGCAGCCGGGACCATGGGACTAGCGGCTACAATGAGCAGTTCTTC	CASSRDHGTSGYNEQFF
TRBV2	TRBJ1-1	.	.	TGTGCCAGCAGTGTTATGGGGGAGACTGAAGCTTTCTTT	CASSVMGETEAFF
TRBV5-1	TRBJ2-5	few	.	TGCGCCAGCAGCTTTGACAGGCGGAAGACCCAGTACTTC	CASSFDRRKTQYF
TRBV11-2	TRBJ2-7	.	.	TGTGCCAGCAGCTCCGAACCCGCTGGGGAGCAGTACTTC	CASSSEPAGEQYF
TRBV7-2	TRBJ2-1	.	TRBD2	TGTGCCAGCAGCTTACCGAGGAGCGGGAGGAGTGAGCAGTTCTTC	CASSLPRSGRSEQFF
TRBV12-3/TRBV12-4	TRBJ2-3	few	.	TGTGCCGACACAGATACGCAGTATTTT	CADTDTQYF
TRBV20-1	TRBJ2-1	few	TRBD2	TGCAGTGCTAGGGGACTAGCGGAAGCCTACAATGAGCAGTTCTTC	CSARGLAEAYNEQFF
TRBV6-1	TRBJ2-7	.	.	TGTGCCAGCAGATCCGACGGGCAGAGCTCCTACGAGCAGTACTTC	CASRSDGQSSYEQYF
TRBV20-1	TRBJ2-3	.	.	TGCGCTCCCGGGGGCCCAGCGAACACAGATACGCAGTATTTT	CAPGGPANTDTQYF
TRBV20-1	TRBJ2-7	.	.	TGCAGTGCTAGAGGCCCGTATAGCTCCTACGAGCAGTACTTC	CSARGPYSSYEQYF
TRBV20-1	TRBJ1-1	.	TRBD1	TGCAGTGCTAGACGAGACAGGGGGACCACTGAAGCTTTCTTT	CSARRDRGTTEAFF
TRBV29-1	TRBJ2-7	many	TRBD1	TGCAGCGTTGAAGAAAGACAGGGTAGGGACGAGCAGTACTTC	CSVEERQGRDEQYF
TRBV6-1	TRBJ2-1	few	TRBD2	TGTGCCAGCAGTGCCTGGCGGGGGGGCGTAAATGAGCAGTTCTTC	CASSAWRGGVNEQFF
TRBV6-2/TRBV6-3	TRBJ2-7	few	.	TGTGCCAGCAGTCTGATACAGGGACGCGAGCAGTACTTC	CASSLIQGREQYF
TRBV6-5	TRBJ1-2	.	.	TGTGCCAGCAGTTACGGGTCAGGCCTAGCTAACTATGGCTACACCTTC	CASSYGSGLANYGYTF
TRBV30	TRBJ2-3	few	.	TGTGCCTGGAGTGGTGGAGGGGGAATGTATACGCAGTATTTT	CAWSGGGGMYTQYF
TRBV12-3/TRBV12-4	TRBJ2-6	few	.	TGTGCCAGCAGCCGTGGCCCACAGCGTTCTGGGGCCAACGTCCTGACTTTC	CASSRGPQRSGANVLTF
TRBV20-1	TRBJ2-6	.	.	TGCAGTGCTAGACCCCGGACAGTATTCTCTGGGGCCAACGTCCTGACTTTC	CSARPRTVFSGANVLTF
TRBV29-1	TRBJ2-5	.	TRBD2	TGCAGCGTTGAAACCAGCGGGGCCTTCTTGGAGACCCAGTACTTC	CSVETSGAFLETQYF
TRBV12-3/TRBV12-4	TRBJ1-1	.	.	TGTGCCAGCAGTTTGCGGGCCCTCCGGGGAGCTTTCTTT	CASSLRALRGAFF
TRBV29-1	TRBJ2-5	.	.	TGCAGCGTCACAGTAGTACAAGAGACCCAGTACTTC	CSVTVVQETQYF
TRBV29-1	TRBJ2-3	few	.	TGCAGCATCCGCCGGGAGTCGGATACGCAGTATTTT	CSIRRESDTQYF
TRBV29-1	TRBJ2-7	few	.	TGCAGCGTTTCCGACAGACCGTACGAGCAGTACTTC	CSVSDRPYEQYF
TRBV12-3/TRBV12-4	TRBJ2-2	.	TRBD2	TGTGCCAGCCTAGCGGGAGCGAACACCGGGGAGCTGTTTTTT	CASLAGANTGELFF
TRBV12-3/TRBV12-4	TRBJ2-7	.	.	TGTGCCAGCAGGTACCGGGAAGTGAGAAACGAGCAGTACTTC	CASRYREVRNEQYF
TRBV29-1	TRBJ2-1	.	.	TGCAGCGTTGACGGGGTTGTGGGAGATCTAGGCAATGAGCAGTTCTTC	CSVDGVVGDLGNEQFF
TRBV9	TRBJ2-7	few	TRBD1	TGTGCCAGCAGCGTGGTGGACAGGGCCGAGCAGTACTTC	CASSVVDRAEQYF